The source of this T cell receptor beta chain is a study of T-cell reconstitution after alpha-beta-depleted transplantation in children. This clonotype came up a few times. Its antigen remains unidentified. Unique molecular identifiers were incorporated when the TCRbeta library was constructed. TCRdb reprocessed the PCR reads via MiXCR and lists one record per CDR3 protein. This sample has 200,000 to 250,000 distinct CDR3 sequences; about 24% occur once, and the top ten carry about 4.8%. The V and J ends lost 1 base and 8 bases respectively, with 12 bases between them. This CDR3 contains 14 residues. CDR1 and CDR2 (germline): MGHRA, YSYEKL. Study-level points and caveats: Some patients' high day-60 TCRbeta diversity was attributed to recipient cells surviving conditioning.

The J gene is TRBJ2-4, the V gene TRBV4-1, with D perhaps TRBD1 (7 bases). This sequence originates from a female patient aged 2-9 years who had a stem cell transplant for congenital amegakaryocytic thrombocytopenia, so the T cells may come from the graft donor. Here the sequenced sample was PBMCs, mostly from graft donor cells, taken 360 days after TCRalphabeta/CD19-depleted stem cell transplant. This CDR3 reads CASSQVPRGDIQYF. CDR3 sequence (DNA): TGCGCCAGCAGCCAAGTCCCCAGGGGGGACATTCAGTACTTC.